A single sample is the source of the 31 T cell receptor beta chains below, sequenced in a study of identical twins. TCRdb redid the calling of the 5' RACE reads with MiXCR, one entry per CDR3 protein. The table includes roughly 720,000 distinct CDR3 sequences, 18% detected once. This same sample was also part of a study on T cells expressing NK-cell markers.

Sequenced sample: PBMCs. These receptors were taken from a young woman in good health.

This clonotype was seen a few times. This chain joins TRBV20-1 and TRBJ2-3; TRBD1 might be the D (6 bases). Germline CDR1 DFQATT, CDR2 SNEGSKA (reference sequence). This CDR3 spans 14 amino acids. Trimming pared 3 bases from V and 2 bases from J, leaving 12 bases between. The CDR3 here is CSASPDSLTDTQYF. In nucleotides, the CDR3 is TGCAGTGCTAGCCCGGACAGTCTCACAGATACGCAGTATTTT.

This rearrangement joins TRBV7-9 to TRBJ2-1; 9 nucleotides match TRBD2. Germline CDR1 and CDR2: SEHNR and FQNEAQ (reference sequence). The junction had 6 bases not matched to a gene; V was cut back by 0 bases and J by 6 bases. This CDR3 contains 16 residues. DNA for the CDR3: TGTGCCAGCAGCTTAGCGCGCGGGGGGGTGGCCAATGAGCAGTTCTTC. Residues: CASSLARGGVANEQFF.

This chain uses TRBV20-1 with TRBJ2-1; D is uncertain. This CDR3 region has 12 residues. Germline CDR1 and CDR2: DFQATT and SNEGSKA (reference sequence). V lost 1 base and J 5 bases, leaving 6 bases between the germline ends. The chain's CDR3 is CSARGSDNEQFF. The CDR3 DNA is TGCAGTGCTAGAGGCTCAGACAATGAGCAGTTCTTC.

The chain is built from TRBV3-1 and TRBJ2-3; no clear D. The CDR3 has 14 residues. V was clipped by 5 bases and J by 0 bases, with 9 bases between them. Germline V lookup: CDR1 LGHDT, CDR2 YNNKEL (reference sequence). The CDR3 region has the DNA TGTGCCAGCAGCATCCTTCCTAGCACAGATACGCAGTATTTT. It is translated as CASSILPSTDTQYF.

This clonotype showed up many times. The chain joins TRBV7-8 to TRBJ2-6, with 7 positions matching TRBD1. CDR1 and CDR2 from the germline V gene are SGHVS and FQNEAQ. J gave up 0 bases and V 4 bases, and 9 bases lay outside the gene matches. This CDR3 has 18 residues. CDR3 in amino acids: CASSSTTGRYSGANVLTF. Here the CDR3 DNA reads TGTGCCAGCAGCTCCACGACAGGGAGATACTCTGGGGCCAACGTCCTGACTTTC.

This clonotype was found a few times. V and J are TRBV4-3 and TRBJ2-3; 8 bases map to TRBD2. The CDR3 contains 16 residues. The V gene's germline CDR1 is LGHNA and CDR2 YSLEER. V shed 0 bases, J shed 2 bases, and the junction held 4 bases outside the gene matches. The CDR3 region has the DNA TGCGCCAGCAGCCAAGATCCAGCGGGAGCCACAGATACGCAGTATTTT. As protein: CASSQDPAGATDTQYF.

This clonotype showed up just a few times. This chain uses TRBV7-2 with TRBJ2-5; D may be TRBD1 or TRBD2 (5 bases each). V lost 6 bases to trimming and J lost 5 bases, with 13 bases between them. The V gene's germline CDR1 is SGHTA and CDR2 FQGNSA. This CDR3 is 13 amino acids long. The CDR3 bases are TGTGCCAGCAGTTGGAGAGGGGAGGAGACCCAGTACTTC. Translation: CASSWRGEETQYF.

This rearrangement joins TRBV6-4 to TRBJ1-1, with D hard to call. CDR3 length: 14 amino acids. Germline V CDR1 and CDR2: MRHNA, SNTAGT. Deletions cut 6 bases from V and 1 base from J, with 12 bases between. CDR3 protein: CASRPWEGNTEAFF. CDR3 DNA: TGTGCCAGCAGGCCTTGGGAGGGGAACACTGAAGCTTTCTTT.

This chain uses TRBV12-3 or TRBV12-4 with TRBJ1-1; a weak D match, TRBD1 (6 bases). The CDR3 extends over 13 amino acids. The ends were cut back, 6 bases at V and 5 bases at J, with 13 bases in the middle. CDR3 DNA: TGTGCCAGCAGATTCAACAGGGAGACTGAAGCTTTCTTT. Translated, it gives CASRFNRETEAFF.

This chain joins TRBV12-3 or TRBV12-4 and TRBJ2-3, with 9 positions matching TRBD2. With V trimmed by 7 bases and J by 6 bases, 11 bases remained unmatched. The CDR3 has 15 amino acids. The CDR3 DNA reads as TGTGCCAGCACTAAATTAGCGGGGGCGGGGGATACGCAGTATTTT. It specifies CASTKLAGAGDTQYF.

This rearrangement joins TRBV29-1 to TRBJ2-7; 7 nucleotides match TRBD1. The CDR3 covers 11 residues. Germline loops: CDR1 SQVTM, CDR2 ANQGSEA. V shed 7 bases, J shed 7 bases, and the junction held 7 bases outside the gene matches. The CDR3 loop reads CSGNRGNEQYF. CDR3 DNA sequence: TGCAGCGGCAACAGGGGAAATGAGCAGTACTTC.

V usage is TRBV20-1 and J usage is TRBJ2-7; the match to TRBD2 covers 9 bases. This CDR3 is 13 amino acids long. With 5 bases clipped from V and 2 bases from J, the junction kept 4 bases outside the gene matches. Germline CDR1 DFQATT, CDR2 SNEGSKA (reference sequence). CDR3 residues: CSAGPSGTYEQYF. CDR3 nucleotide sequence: TGCAGTGCTGGCCCTAGCGGGACCTACGAGCAGTACTTC.

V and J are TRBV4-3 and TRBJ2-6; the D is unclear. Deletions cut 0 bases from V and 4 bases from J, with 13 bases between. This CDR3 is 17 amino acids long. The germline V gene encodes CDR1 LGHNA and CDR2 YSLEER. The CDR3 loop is CASSQEAAPGGANVLTF. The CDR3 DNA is TGCGCCAGCAGCCAAGAGGCGGCCCCGGGCGGGGCCAACGTCCTGACTTTC.

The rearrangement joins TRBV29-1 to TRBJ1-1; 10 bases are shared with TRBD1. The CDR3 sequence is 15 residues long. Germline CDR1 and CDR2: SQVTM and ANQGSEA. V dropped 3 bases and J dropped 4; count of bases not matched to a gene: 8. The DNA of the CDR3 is TGCAGCGTTGATGGACAGGGGGGCCGCGGCACTGAAGCTTTCTTT. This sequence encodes CSVDGQGGRGTEAFF.

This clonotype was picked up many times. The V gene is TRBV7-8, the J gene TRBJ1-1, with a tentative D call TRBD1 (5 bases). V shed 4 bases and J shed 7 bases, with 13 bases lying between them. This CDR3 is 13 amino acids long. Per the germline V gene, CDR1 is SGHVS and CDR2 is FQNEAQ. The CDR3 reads CASSSVIQGEAFF. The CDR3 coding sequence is TGTGCCAGCAGCTCAGTAATCCAGGGTGAAGCTTTCTTT.

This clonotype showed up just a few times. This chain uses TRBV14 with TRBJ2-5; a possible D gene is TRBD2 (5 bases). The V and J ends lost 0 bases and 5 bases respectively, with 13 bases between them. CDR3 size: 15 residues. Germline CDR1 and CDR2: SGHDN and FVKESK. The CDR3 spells CASSQEDEGPETQYF. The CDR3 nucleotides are TGTGCCAGCAGCCAAGAAGATGAGGGCCCGGAGACCCAGTACTTC.

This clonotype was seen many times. The CDR3 sequence: CASSLQASVLRETQYF. In nucleotides, the CDR3 is TGCGCCAGCAGCCTGCAAGCTAGCGTACTTCGGGAGACCCAGTACTTC. V and J are TRBV5-1 and TRBJ2-5; D might be TRBD2 (6 bases). CDR1 is SGHRS and CDR2 is YFSETQ in the germline V gene. The V end was cut by 4 bases, the J end by 5 bases, with 21 bases between. The CDR3 spans 16 residues.

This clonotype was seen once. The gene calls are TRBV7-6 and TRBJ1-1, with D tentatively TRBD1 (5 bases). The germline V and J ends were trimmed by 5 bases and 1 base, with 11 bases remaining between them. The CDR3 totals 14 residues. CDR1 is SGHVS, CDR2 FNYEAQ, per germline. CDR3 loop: CASSLGLWNTEAFF. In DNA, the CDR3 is TGTGCCAGCAGCCTGGGACTGTGGAACACTGAAGCTTTCTTT.

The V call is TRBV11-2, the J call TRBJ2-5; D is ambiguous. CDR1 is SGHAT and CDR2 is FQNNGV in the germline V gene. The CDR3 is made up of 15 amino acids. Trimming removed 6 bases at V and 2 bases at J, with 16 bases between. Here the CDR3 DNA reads TGTGCCAGCAGACTACGGCTGGTGGGGCAAGAGACCCAGTACTTC. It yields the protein CASRLRLVGQETQYF. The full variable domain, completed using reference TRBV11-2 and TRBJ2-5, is EAGVAQSPRYKIIEKRQSVAFWCNPISGHATLYWYQQILGQGPKLLIQFQNNGVVDDSQLPKDRFSAERLKGVDSTLKIQPAKLEDSAVYLCASRLRLVGQETQYFGPGTRLLVL.

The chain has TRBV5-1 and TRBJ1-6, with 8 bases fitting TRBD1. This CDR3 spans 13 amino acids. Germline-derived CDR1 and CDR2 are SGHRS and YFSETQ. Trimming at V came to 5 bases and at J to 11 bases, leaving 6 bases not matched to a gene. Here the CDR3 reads CASRSTGGTPLHF. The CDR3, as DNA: TGCGCCAGCAGGAGTACAGGGGGAACACCCCTCCACTTT.

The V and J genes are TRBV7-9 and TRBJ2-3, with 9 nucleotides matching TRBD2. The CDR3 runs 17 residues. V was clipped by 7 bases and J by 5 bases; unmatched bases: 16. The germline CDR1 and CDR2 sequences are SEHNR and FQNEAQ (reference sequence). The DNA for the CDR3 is TGTGCCAGCACCGAGGGTGGTAGCGGGAGTGAAGTAGATACGCAGTATTTT. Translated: CASTEGGSGSEVDTQYF.

This chain's CDR3 is CSARGDQETQYF. The DNA of the CDR3 is TGCAGTGCGCGGGGGGACCAAGAGACCCAGTACTTC. The chain joins TRBV20-1 to TRBJ2-5, with 8 bases aligning to TRBD2. The CDR3 is 12 amino acids. CDR1 and CDR2 (germline): DFQATT, SNEGSKA (reference sequence). Trimming at V came to 6 bases and at J to 0 bases, leaving 0 bases not matched to a gene.

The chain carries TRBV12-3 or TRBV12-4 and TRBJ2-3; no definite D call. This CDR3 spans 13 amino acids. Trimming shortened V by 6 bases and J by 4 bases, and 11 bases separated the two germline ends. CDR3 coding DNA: TGTGCCAGCAGCCGACGAAGGGCAGATACGCAGTATTTT. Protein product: CASSRRRADTQYF.

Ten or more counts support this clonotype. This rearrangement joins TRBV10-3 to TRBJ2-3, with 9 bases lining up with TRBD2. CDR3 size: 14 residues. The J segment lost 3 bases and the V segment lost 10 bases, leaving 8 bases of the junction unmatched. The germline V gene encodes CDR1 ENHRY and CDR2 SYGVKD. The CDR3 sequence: CATRRGRDTDTQYF. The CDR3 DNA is TGTGCCACGCGCCGCGGGAGGGATACAGATACGCAGTATTTT.

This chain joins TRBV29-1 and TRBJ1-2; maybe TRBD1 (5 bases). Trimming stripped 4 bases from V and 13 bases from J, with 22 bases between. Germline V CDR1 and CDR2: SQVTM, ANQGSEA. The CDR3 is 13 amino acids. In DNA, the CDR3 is TGCAGCGTTGTCATCGGCGGGGCGACCGCGAGCACCTTC. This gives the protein CSVVIGGATASTF.

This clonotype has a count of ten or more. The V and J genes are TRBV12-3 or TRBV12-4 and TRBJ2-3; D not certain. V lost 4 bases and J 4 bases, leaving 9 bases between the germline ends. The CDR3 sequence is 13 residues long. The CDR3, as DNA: TGTGCCAGCAGTTCCCAGACGGCAGATACGCAGTATTTT. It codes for CASSSQTADTQYF.

The DNA of the CDR3 is TGTGCCAGCAGCCCGTCACGACTAGCGGGAGATACGCAGTATTTT. Amino acid sequence: CASSPSRLAGDTQYF. V and J are TRBV7-2 and TRBJ2-3; 10 nucleotides agree with TRBD2. The CDR3 runs 15 residues. Trimming cost V 5 bases and J 5 bases; bases outside gene matches: 7. The germline V gene encodes CDR1 SGHTA and CDR2 FQGNSA.

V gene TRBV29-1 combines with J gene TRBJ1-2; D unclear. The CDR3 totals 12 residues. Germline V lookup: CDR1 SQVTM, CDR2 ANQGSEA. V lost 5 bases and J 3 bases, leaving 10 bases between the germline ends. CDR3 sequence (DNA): TGCAGCGTTTCGTTTAGTTACTATGGCTACACCTTC. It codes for CSVSFSYYGYTF.

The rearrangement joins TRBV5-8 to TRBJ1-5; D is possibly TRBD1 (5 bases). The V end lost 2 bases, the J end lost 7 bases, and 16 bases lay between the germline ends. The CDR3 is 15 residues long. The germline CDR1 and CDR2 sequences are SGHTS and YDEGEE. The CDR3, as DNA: TGTGCCAGCAGCTTCGCGGGTGGGGGGAAACAGCCCCAGCATTTT. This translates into CASSFAGGGKQPQHF.

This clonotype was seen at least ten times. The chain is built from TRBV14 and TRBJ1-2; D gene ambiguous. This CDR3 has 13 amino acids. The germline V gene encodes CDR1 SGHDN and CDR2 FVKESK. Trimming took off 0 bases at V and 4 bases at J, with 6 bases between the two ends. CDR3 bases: TGTGCCAGCAGCCAAGATCGTATCTATGGCTACACCTTC. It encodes CASSQDRIYGYTF.

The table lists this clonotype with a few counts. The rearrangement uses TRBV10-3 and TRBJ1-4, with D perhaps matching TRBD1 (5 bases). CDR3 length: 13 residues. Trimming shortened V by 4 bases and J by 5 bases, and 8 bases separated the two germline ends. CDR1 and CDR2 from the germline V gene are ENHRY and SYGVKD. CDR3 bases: TGTGCCATCAGTGGGAACAGGAATGAAAAACTGTTTTTT. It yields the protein CAISGNRNEKLFF.